The 12 T cell receptor beta chains listed next were all sequenced from one sample in a study of cytomegalovirus exposure and HLA in healthy donors. Vbeta (60) and Jbeta (13) primers were used in the PCR. The repertoire was sequenced with immunoSEQ multiplex PCR; TCRdb's copy has only in-frame clones and lacks some. This sample has 140,000 to 150,000 clones; about 71% occur once, and the top ten carry 2% to 2.5%. Source material: PBMCs. The receptors were gathered from a woman aged 60-70 years in good health and CMV-seropositive.

The chain employs TRBV19 and TRBJ1-4, with D tentatively TRBD1 (5 bases). V gave up 2 bases and J gave up 8 bases, with 12 bases separating them. The CDR3 sequence is 14 residues long. Germline V CDR1 and CDR2: LNHDA, SQIVND (reference sequence). The DNA of the CDR3 is TGTGCCAGTAGTATAACCAGGGTAGGAGAAAAACTGTTTTTT. It is translated as CASSITRVGEKLFF. Drawing the rest from reference TRBV19 and TRBJ1-4, the complete variable domain is DGGITQSPKYLFRKEGQNVTLSCEQNLNHDAMYWYRQDPGQGLRLIYYSQIVNDFQKGDIAEGYSVSREKKESFPLTVTSAQKNPTAFYLCASSITRVGEKLFFGSGTQLSVL.

This clone was detected only a few times. The rearrangement joins TRBV29-1 to TRBJ1-1, with D uncertain. V lost 6 bases, J lost 0 bases, and 14 bases lay in between. The CDR3 is 14 residues long. Germline loops: CDR1 SQVTM, CDR2 ANQGSEA. Here the CDR3 reads CSVETAGMNTEAFF. DNA for the CDR3: TGCAGCGTCGAAACGGCAGGCATGAACACTGAAGCTTTCTTT.

The rearrangement links TRBV11-1 to TRBJ2-3; TRBD2 might be the D (6 bases). V was clipped by 7 bases and J by 0 bases, with 17 bases between them. The germline V gene has CDR1 SGHAT and CDR2 FQDESV (reference sequence). The CDR3 length is 16 residues. The CDR3 DNA sequence: TGTGCCAGCAACCGGGGACTGAGAAGAAGCACAGATACGCAGTATTTT. Its protein is CASNRGLRRSTDTQYF.

Comments on this clone: Lacking the conserved final phenylalanine or tryptophan, this CDR3 likely reflects a read error. The J gene is TRBJ2-7, the V gene TRBV4-1; TRBD1 agrees at 8 bases. The CDR3 totals 15 residues. CDR1 and CDR2 (germline): MGHRA, YSYEKL. The CDR3 DNA reads as TGCGCCAGCGGCCAAGATCAGGACAGGGACTACGAGCAGTACCTC. This codes for CASGQDQDRDYEQYL.

The V gene is TRBV28, the J gene TRBJ2-3; 9 bases agree with TRBD1. Germline trimming cut 9 bases from V and 2 bases from J; bases unmatched to any gene: 9. The CDR3 is 15 residues long. Germline CDR1 and CDR2: MDHEN and SYDVKM. The CDR3 sequence: CASKGQGLSTDTQYF. CDR3 coding DNA: TGTGCCAGTAAAGGACAGGGGCTCTCCACAGATACGCAGTATTTT.

V usage is TRBV10-1 and J usage is TRBJ2-5; 10 bases agree with TRBD2. After removal of 9 bases from V and 5 bases from J, the junction contained 6 bases not matched to a gene. The V gene's germline CDR1 is WNHNN and CDR2 SYGVQD (reference sequence). This CDR3 is 13 amino acids long. The CDR3 loop is CASSSGSSETQYF. The CDR3 DNA reads TGCGCCAGTTCTAGCGGGAGTTCGGAGACCCAGTACTTC.

V is TRBV2 and J is TRBJ1-5; D is possibly TRBD1 (6 bases). With 6 bases removed from V and 6 bases from J, the gap between germline ends came to 12 bases. The CDR3 totals 13 residues. Germline loops: CDR1 SNHLY, CDR2 FYNNEI. The CDR3 DNA reads TGTGCCAGCAGGGAGACAGGCCCTCAGCCCCAGCATTTT. It codes for CASRETGPQPQHF.

V and J are TRBV28 and TRBJ2-7; 8 bases are shared with TRBD2. V trimming: 5 bases; J trimming: 4 bases; junction bases outside the gene matches: 7. Germline V CDR1 and CDR2: MDHEN, SYDVKM. The CDR3 totals 14 residues. The CDR3 loop reads CASSQWTSRYEQYF. The CDR3 region has the DNA TGTGCCAGCAGTCAGTGGACTAGCCGTTACGAGCAGTACTTC. Complete variable domain (other parts from reference TRBV28 and TRBJ2-7): DVKVTQSSRYLVKRTGEKVFLECVQDMDHENMFWYRQDPGLGLRLIYFSYDVKMKEKGDIPEGYSVSREKKERFSLILESASTNQTSMYLCASSQWTSRYEQYFGPGTRLTVT.

This chain uses TRBV5-1 with TRBJ2-3; tentative D call: TRBD1 (6 bases). Germline V gene lookup returns CDR1 SGHRS and CDR2 YFSETQ. CDR3 size: 13 residues. V was clipped by 3 bases and J by 4 bases, with 9 bases between them. The CDR3 sequence: CASSSGVADTQYF. The DNA for the CDR3 is TGCGCCAGCAGCTCAGGGGTCGCAGATACGCAGTATTTT.

The chain uses TRBV11-1 and TRBJ2-6; D is possibly TRBD2 (5 bases). This CDR3 is 16 amino acids long. Trimming took off 6 bases at V and 0 bases at J, with 12 bases between the two ends. Germline assignment: CDR1 SGHAT and CDR2 FQDESV (reference sequence). The CDR3 coding sequence is TGTGCCAGCAGATTGGGGAGTCTCTCTGGGGCCAACGTCCTGACTTTC. Its protein product is CASRLGSLSGANVLTF.

The rearrangement joins TRBV6-5 to TRBJ2-2; D may be TRBD2 (6 bases). CDR1 is MNHEY, CDR2 SVGAGI, per germline. The ends were cut back, 5 bases at V and 1 base at J, with 11 bases in the middle. The CDR3 length is 15 residues. As DNA, the CDR3 is TGTGCCAGCAGTACTTCCGGGGGGAACACCGGGGAGCTGTTTTTT. As protein: CASSTSGGNTGELFF.

The chain employs TRBV7-9 and TRBJ2-1, with TRBD1 matching 10 bases. The CDR3 spans 17 residues. J gave up 2 bases and V 5 bases, and 9 bases lay outside the gene matches. Germline V gene data show CDR1 as SEHNR and CDR2 as FQNEAQ (reference sequence). In DNA, the CDR3 is TGTGCCAGCAGCACCACCGGACAGGGGGGCCCCTACAATGAGCAGTTCTTC. Its translation: CASSTTGQGGPYNEQFF.